Described below is a single T cell receptor beta chain sequence and its context. The data originate from a study of T cell changes during pregnancy in multiple sclerosis. The assay was immunoSEQ multiplex PCR, and TCRdb's table has in-frame clones only and misses some. This repertoire shows about 64,000 clones, over 85% found once; its top ten account for roughly 1.5%. The sample here was peripheral blood, taken in the second trimester of pregnancy. The sequence came from a female donor with multiple sclerosis, enrolled in a pregnancy study.

CDR3 bases: TGTGCCAGCAGTTACGGGGCTAGCGGACCCTACGAGCAGTACTTC. It is translated as CASSYGASGPYEQYF. This chain joins TRBV6-5 and TRBJ2-7, with 7 positions matching TRBD2. CDR1 and CDR2 from the germline V gene are MNHEY and SVGAGI. This CDR3 has 15 amino acids. V shed 2 bases, J shed 2 bases, and the junction held 6 bases outside the gene matches.